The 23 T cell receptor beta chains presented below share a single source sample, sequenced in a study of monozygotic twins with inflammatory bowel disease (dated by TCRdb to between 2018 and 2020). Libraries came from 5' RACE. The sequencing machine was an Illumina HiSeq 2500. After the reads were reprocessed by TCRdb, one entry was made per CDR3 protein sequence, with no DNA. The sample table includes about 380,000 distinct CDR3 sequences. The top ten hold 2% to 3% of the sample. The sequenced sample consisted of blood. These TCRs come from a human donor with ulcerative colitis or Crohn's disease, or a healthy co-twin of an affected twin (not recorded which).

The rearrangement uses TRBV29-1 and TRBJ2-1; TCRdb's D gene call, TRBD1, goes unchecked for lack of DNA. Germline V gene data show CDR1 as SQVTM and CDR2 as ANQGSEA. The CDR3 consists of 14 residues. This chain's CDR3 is CSVEPRGPYNEQFF.

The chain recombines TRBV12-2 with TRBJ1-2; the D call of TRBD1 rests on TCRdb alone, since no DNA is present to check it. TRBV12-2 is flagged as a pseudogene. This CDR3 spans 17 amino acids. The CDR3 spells CASRFAPNQGANYGYTF.

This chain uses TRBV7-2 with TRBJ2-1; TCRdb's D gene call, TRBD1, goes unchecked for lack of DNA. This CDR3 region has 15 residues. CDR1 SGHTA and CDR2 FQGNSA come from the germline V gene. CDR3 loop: CASSRDLLSLDEQFF.

Here the CDR3 reads CASSLAPGSGGLDEQFF. This rearrangement joins TRBV5-1 to TRBJ2-1; TCRdb proposes TRBD2, but this gene call is untestable without DNA. The germline gives CDR1 SGHRS, CDR2 YFSETQ. This CDR3 contains 17 residues.

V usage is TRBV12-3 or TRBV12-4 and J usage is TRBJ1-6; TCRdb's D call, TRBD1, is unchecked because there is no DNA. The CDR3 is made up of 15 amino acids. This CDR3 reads CASSRTGGYNSPLHF.

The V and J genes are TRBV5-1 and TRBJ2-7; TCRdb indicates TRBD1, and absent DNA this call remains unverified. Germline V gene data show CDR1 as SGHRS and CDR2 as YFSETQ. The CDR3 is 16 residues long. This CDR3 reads CASSLARGRLTYEQYF.

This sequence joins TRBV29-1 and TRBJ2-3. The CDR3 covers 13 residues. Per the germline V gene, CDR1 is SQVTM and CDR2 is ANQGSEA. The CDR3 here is CSASLREADTQYF.

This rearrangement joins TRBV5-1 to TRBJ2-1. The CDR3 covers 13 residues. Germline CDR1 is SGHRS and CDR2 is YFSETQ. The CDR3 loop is CASSLPEYNEQFF.

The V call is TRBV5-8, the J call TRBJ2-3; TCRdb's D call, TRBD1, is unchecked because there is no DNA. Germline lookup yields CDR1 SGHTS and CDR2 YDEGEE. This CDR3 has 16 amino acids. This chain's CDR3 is CASSYRDRGLADTQYF.

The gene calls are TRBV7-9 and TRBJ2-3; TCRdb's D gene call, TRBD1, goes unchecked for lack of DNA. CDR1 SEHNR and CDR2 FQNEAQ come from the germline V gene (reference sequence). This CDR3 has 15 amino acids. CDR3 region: CASSPSGRIGDTQYF. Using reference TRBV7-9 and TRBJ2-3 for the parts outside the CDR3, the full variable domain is DTGVSQNPRHKITKRGQNVTFRCDPISEHNRLYWYRQTLGQGPEFLTYFQNEAQLEKSRLLSDRFSAERPKGSFSTLEIQRTEQGDSAMYLCASSPSGRIGDTQYFGPGTRLTVL.

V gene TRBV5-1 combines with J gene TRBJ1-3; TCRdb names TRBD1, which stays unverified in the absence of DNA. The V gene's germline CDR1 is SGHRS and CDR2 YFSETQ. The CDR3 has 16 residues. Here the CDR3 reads CASSLTGQGTGNTIYF.

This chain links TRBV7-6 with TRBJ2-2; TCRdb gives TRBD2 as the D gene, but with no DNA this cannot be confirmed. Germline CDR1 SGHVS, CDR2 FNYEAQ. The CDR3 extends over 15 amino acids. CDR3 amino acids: CASSPGSENTGELFF.

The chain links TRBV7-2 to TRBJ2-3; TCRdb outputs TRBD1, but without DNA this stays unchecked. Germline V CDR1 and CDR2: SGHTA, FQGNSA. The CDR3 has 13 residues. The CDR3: CASSLEGFDTQYF.

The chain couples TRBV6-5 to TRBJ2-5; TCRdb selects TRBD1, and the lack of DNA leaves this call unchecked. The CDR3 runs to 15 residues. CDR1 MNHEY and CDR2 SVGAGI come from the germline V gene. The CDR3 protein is CASSYGRGLGETQYF.

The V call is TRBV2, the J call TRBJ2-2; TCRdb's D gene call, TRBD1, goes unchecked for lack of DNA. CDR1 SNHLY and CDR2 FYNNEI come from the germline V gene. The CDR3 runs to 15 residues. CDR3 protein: CASRTRTGFSGELFF.

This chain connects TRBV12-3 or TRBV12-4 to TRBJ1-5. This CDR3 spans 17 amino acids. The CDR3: CASSPGGVGPPNQPQHF.

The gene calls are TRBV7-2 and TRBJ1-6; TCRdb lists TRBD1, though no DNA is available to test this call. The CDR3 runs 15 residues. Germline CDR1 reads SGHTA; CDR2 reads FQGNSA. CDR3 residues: CASSGAGTVTSPLHF.

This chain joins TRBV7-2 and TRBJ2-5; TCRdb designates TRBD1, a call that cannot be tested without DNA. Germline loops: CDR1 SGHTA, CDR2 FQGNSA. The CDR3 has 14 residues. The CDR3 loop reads CASSKQGMKETQYF. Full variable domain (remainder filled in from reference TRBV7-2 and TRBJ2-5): GAGVSQSPSNKVTEKGKDVELRCDPISGHTALYWYRQSLGQGLEFLIYFQGNSAPDKSGLPSDRFSAERTGGSVSTLTIQRTQQEDSAVYLCASSKQGMKETQYFGPGTRLLVL.

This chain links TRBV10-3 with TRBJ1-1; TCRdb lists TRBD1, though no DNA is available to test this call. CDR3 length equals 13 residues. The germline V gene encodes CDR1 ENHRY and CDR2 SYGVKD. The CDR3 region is CAISPGANTEAFF.

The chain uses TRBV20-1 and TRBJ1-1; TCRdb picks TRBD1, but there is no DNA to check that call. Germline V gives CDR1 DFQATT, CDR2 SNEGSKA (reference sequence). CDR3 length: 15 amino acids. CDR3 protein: CSAGRPGDGAGEAFF.

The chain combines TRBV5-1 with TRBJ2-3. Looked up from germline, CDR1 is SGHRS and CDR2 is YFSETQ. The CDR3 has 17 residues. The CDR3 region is CASSLARGRTSTDTQYF.

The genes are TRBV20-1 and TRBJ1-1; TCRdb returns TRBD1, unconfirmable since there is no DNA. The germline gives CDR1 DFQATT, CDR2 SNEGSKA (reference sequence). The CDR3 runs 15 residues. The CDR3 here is CSARVTGMMNTEAFF.

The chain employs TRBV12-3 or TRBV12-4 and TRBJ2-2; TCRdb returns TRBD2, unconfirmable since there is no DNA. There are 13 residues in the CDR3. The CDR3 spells CASSSGAAGELFF.